These 27 T cell receptor beta chains were all obtained from the same sample, sequenced in a study of T cells in Graves' hyperthyroidism and ophthalmopathy. Amplification of TCR beta CDR3 regions was performed using RNA transcripts as template. The HTBI primer set drove a first-round RT-PCR of the TCR CDR3. TCRdb re-called the multiplex PCR reads through MiXCR, storing one row per CDR3 protein. The sample records about 520,000 distinct CDR3 sequences, roughly a quarter being singletons. Sequencing was performed on blood. The receptors were gathered from a woman between 25 and 40 years old with Graves' ophthalmopathy.

This clonotype turned up a few times. This chain connects TRBV18 to TRBJ1-1; tentatively, D is TRBD1 (6 bases). Germline V gives CDR1 KGHSH, CDR2 LQKENI. The ends were cut back, 3 bases at V and 1 base at J, with 12 bases in the middle. The CDR3 runs to 15 residues. DNA for the CDR3: TGTGCCAGCTCACCTCGGCCCAGGGGGAACACTGAAGCTTTCTTT. Amino acid sequence: CASSPRPRGNTEAFF.

The chain uses TRBV29-1 and TRBJ1-3; D gene uncertain. This CDR3 comprises 12 residues. Germline V gives CDR1 SQVTM, CDR2 ANQGSEA. The V end was cut by 5 bases, the J end by 2 bases, with 7 bases between. The CDR3 DNA reads TGCAGCGTTTGGGGAGCTGGAAACACCATATATTTT. This translates into CSVWGAGNTIYF.

This clonotype was counted many times. The chain links TRBV2 to TRBJ2-5; 8 bases map to TRBD1. The CDR3 has 15 residues. CDR1 and CDR2 from the germline V gene are SNHLY and FYNNEI. J was trimmed by 2 bases and V by 3 bases; bases with no gene match: 5. CDR3 DNA: TGTGCCAGCAGTGATAGGGGACAGGTGCAAGAGACCCAGTACTTC. The encoded protein is CASSDRGQVQETQYF.

CDR3 nucleotide sequence: TGTGCCAGCAGTGAATATATAGGGACGAATTCACCCCTCCACTTT. Protein product: CASSEYIGTNSPLHF. The gene calls are TRBV25-1 and TRBJ1-6, with D perhaps TRBD1 (5 bases). Trimming took 0 bases from V and 7 from J, leaving 10 bases between them. The CDR3 totals 15 residues. Germline V gene sequence: CDR1 MGHDK, CDR2 SYGVNS.

This clonotype was recorded a few times. The chain joins TRBV15 to TRBJ1-1; D remains unclear. The CDR3 covers 16 residues. V lost 3 bases, J lost 1 base, and 15 bases lay in between. Germline values: CDR1 LNHNV, CDR2 YYDKDF (reference sequence). CDR3 loop: CATSSSPGWENTEAFF. CDR3 DNA: TGTGCCACCAGCAGCTCCCCGGGTTGGGAGAACACTGAAGCTTTCTTT.

This clonotype was detected many times. One end of the junction varies from germline; a read error may be responsible. The chain carries TRBV28 and TRBJ2-7, with TRBD2 matching over 16 bases. Germline assignment: CDR1 MDHEN and CDR2 SYDVKM. The CDR3 covers 13 residues. Written as DNA, the CDR3 is TGTGCCAGCAGTCTTCCGGGACTAGCGGGAGGGGACTTC. Encoded protein: CASSLPGLAGGDF.

This clonotype was observed many times. The CDR3 loop is CASSLVVLGPEYSNQPQHF. The CDR3, as DNA: TGTGCCAGCAGTTTAGTGGTGCTGGGGCCTGAATATAGCAATCAGCCCCAGCATTTT. The chain employs TRBV28 and TRBJ1-5; a weak D match, TRBD1 (5 bases). V shed 2 bases and J shed 0 bases, with 20 bases lying between them. Germline V gives CDR1 MDHEN, CDR2 SYDVKM. The CDR3 contains 19 residues.

At least ten counts were recorded for this clonotype. This chain connects TRBV6-5 to TRBJ2-7; D assignment may be TRBD1 or TRBD2 (5 bases each). Germline V gene data show CDR1 as MNHEY and CDR2 as SVGAGI. Trimming removed 2 bases at V and 2 bases at J, with 16 bases between. This CDR3 has 16 amino acids. CDR3 coding DNA: TGTGCCAGCAGTTACAGGACCGGGACGGGAACCTACGAGCAGTACTTC. It encodes CASSYRTGTGTYEQYF.

The chain has TRBV20-1 and TRBJ2-5; tentative D call: TRBD1 (5 bases). Deletions cut 3 bases from V and 1 base from J, with 12 bases between. The CDR3 length is 14 residues. CDR1 and CDR2 from the germline V gene are DFQATT and SNEGSKA (reference sequence). The CDR3 DNA is TGCAGTGCTAGGGTTACAGGCCTCCAAGAGACCCAGTACTTC. Its translation is CSARVTGLQETQYF.

This clonotype appeared a few times. V gene TRBV6-2 or TRBV6-3 combines with J gene TRBJ2-4; D call uncertain. The CDR3 is 12 residues long. Trimming stripped 6 bases from V and 5 bases from J, with 8 bases between. Germline-derived CDR1 and CDR2 are MNHEY and SVGEGT. The CDR3 coding sequence is TGTGCCAGCAGGAAACAAGAAAACATTCAGTACTTC. Protein: CASRKQENIQYF.

This clonotype was seen many times. This rearrangement joins TRBV6-2 or TRBV6-3 to TRBJ1-3; D gene unclear. Deletions cut 7 bases from V and 0 bases from J, with 22 bases between. There are 18 residues in the CDR3. Germline V CDR1 and CDR2: MNHEY, SVGEGT. The CDR3 protein is CASTYNWAGGLSGNTIYF. The CDR3 DNA sequence: TGTGCCAGCACCTATAATTGGGCTGGCGGCCTCTCTGGAAACACCATATATTTT.

The V call is TRBV4-1, the J call TRBJ1-6; a possible D gene is TRBD1 (6 bases). CDR3 length: 15 amino acids. V lost 1 base, J lost 6 bases, and 10 bases lay in between. Germline V gene data show CDR1 as MGHRA and CDR2 as YSYEKL. In nucleotides, the CDR3 is TGCGCCAGCAGCCAAGCCCCACAGGGTAATTCACCCCTCCACTTT. Translation gives CASSQAPQGNSPLHF.

The V and J genes are TRBV28 and TRBJ1-2; D gene uncertain. The length of the CDR3 is 13 residues. Germline V gene lookup returns CDR1 MDHEN and CDR2 SYDVKM. Trimming left V 8 bases short and J 6 bases short, with 16 bases between. Written as DNA, the CDR3 is TGTGCCAGCGGAGTTACCGGGGTGGATGGCTACACCTTC. It yields the protein CASGVTGVDGYTF.

The chain employs TRBV3-1 and TRBJ1-5; D is uncertain. CDR1 is LGHDT and CDR2 is YNNKEL in the germline V gene (reference sequence). The length of the CDR3 is 15 residues. Between the trimmed V and J ends, which lost 0 bases and 6 bases, there was a span of 12 bases. CDR3 in amino acids: CASSQDGQEGQPQHF. In DNA form, the CDR3 reads TGTGCCAGCAGCCAAGATGGGCAGGAAGGTCAGCCCCAGCATTTT.

This clonotype was observed a few times. The rearrangement uses TRBV30 and TRBJ2-5; 10 nucleotides align to TRBD2. CDR3 length: 15 amino acids. CDR1 GTSNPN and CDR2 SVGIG come from the germline V gene (reference sequence). The V gene end was trimmed by 2 bases and the J gene end by 5 bases; junction bases not matched to a gene: 8. CDR3 bases: TGTGCCTGGAGTAGCGGGAGGGCCGTTAGGGAGACCCAGTACTTC. Translated, it gives CAWSSGRAVRETQYF.

This clonotype was found many times. The genes are TRBV11-2 and TRBJ2-3; 10 positions match TRBD2. The CDR3 sequence is 14 residues long. Germline CDR1 is SGHAT and CDR2 is FQNNGV. V shed 6 bases and J 2 bases; nucleotides not matched to a gene: 2. CDR3 residues: CASRLAGVTDTQYF. The DNA for the CDR3 is TGTGCCAGCAGGCTAGCGGGAGTCACAGATACGCAGTATTTT.

Many counts were recorded for this clonotype. The chain joins TRBV12-3 or TRBV12-4 to TRBJ1-3; 7 nucleotides agree with TRBD1. The CDR3 totals 16 residues. The ends lost 6 bases at V and 7 bases at J; junction bases unmatched: 15. The CDR3 DNA sequence: TGTGCCAGCAGCCCAACCTTAACAGGGGAGGGTAACACCATATATTTT. This gives the protein CASSPTLTGEGNTIYF.

This clonotype was counted a few times. The V gene is TRBV11-2, the J gene TRBJ2-7, with 12 nucleotides matching TRBD2. This CDR3 contains 16 residues. V shed 5 bases and J 4 bases; nucleotides not matched to a gene: 9. Germline V gives CDR1 SGHAT, CDR2 FQNNGV. CDR3 in DNA: TGTGCCAGCAGCACCCGACTAGCGGGAGATGAGTACGAGCAGTACTTC. Its protein product is CASSTRLAGDEYEQYF.

The gene calls are TRBV11-2 and TRBJ1-6, with 11 bases lining up with TRBD1. J gave up 13 bases and V 4 bases, and 9 bases lay outside the gene matches. The CDR3 runs to 15 residues. Germline V CDR1 and CDR2: SGHAT, FQNNGV. CDR3 sequence: CASSSLRDRGLPLHF. The CDR3 region has the DNA TGTGCCAGCAGCTCTCTCCGGGACAGGGGGTTGCCCCTCCACTTT.

Ten or more counts support this clonotype. The chain uses TRBV15 and TRBJ1-3; D is uncertain. The V and J ends lost 3 bases and 0 bases respectively, with 9 bases between them. Germline V gene sequence: CDR1 LNHNV, CDR2 YYDKDF (reference sequence). The CDR3 totals 15 residues. This CDR3 reads CATSSRLHSGNTIYF. The DNA of the CDR3 is TGTGCCACCAGCAGTAGACTCCACTCTGGAAACACCATATATTTT.

The V gene is TRBV5-1, the J gene TRBJ1-3, with D perhaps TRBD1 (5 bases). Germline CDR1 is SGHRS and CDR2 is YFSETQ. Trimming shortened V by 4 bases and J by 4 bases, and 9 bases separated the two germline ends. The length of the CDR3 is 13 residues. The CDR3 region is CASSPGLGNTIYF. The CDR3 DNA follows: TGCGCCAGCAGCCCGGGGCTCGGAAACACCATATATTTT. Variable domain in full (rest from reference TRBV5-1 and TRBJ1-3): KAGVTQTPRYLIKTRGQQVTLSCSPISGHRSVSWYQQTPGQGLQFLFEYFSETQRNKGNFPGRFSGRQFSNSRSEMNVSTLELGDSALYLCASSPGLGNTIYFGEGSWLTVV.

This clonotype was seen only a few times. The rearrangement uses TRBV6-1 and TRBJ1-5; 7 positions agree with TRBD1. Germline V lookup: CDR1 MNHNS, CDR2 SASEGT. The J segment lost 3 bases and the V segment lost 8 bases, leaving 10 bases of the junction unmatched. CDR3 length equals 15 residues. The CDR3 protein is CASAPGQALNQPQHF. Written as DNA, the CDR3 is TGTGCCAGCGCCCCCGGACAGGCGCTCAATCAGCCCCAGCATTTT.

J is TRBJ2-7 and V is TRBV5-4; D perhaps matches TRBD2 (6 bases). CDR1 and CDR2 (germline): SGHNT, YYREEE (reference sequence). CDR3 length: 14 residues. The V end lost 5 bases, the J end lost 3 bases, and 15 bases lay between the germline ends. CDR3 sequence: CASSTPGAHYEQYF. The CDR3 bases are TGTGCCAGCAGTACCCCGGGAGCGCACTACGAGCAGTACTTC. Looking up the rest from reference TRBV5-4 and TRBJ2-7 gives the full variable domain: ETGVTQSPTHLIKTRGQQVTLRCSSQSGHNTVSWYQQALGQGPQFIFQYYREEENGRGNFPPRFSGLQFPNYSSELNVNALELDDSALYLCASSTPGAHYEQYFGPGTRLTVT.

Comments on this clonotype: Since a much larger clone is just one base distant, this may be a read error. The chain employs TRBV11-1 and TRBJ2-5, with 9 bases matching TRBD1. J was trimmed by 4 bases and V by 4 bases; bases with no gene match: 16. This CDR3 spans 18 amino acids. Germline V lookup: CDR1 SGHAT, CDR2 FQDESV (reference sequence). CDR3 DNA: TGTGCCAGCAGCTCCGCGCGACCGGGACAGGGAGGGGGAGAGACCCAGTACTTC. Its protein product is CASSSARPGQGGGETQYF.

The chain joins TRBV19 to TRBJ1-1, with D tentatively TRBD1 (5 bases). V was cut by 3 bases and J by 10 bases, with 12 bases left in between. Germline CDR1 and CDR2: LNHDA and SQIVND (reference sequence). CDR3 length: 12 residues. CDR3 amino acids: CASSIRGAGAFF. DNA of the CDR3: TGTGCCAGTAGTATCCGTGGGGCTGGAGCTTTCTTT.

This clonotype appeared many times. As DNA, the CDR3 is TGCAGCGCCGGGTGGGGGGTCGCGACCAAAAACATTCAGTACTTC. Protein: CSAGWGVATKNIQYF. The genes are TRBV29-1 and TRBJ2-4, with a tentative D call TRBD2 (6 bases). CDR3 length equals 15 residues. The germline CDR1 and CDR2 sequences are SQVTM and ANQGSEA. The germline V and J ends were trimmed by 7 bases and 2 bases, with 18 bases remaining between them. Drawing the rest from reference TRBV29-1 and TRBJ2-4, the complete variable domain is SAVISQKPSRDICQRGTSLTIQCQVDSQVTMMFWYRQQPGQSLTLIATANQGSEATYESGFVIDKFPISRPNLTFSTLTVSNMSPEDSSIYLCSAGWGVATKNIQYFGAGTRLSVL.

Comments on this clonotype: The junction does not match germline at one end; this may be a read error. This rearrangement joins TRBV6-1 to TRBJ1-1, with D unresolved. This CDR3 has 14 amino acids. The germline V gene encodes CDR1 MNHNS and CDR2 SASEGT. The CDR3: CTSSEADKDTEAFF. In DNA, the CDR3 is TGTACCAGCAGTGAAGCTGACAAAGACACTGAAGCTTTCTTT.